This record covers a single T cell receptor (beta chain). This entry belongs to a study of blood T cell repertoires in COVID-19. Using immunoSEQ multiplex PCR, the repertoire was profiled, and TCRdb retains in-frame clones only, with some absent. The table lists over 250,000 clones, approximately 86% of them singletons, with approximately 2.5% in the top ten. J gave up 4 bases and V 0 bases, and 6 bases lay outside the gene matches. Germline lookup yields CDR1 SGHTS and CDR2 YDEGEE. This CDR3 comprises 16 residues. The sequenced sample consisted of PBMCs or T cells enriched from blood (not recorded which). This chain joins TRBV5-8 and TRBJ1-4; 7 bases line up with TRBD1. This clonotype was sampled from a woman younger than 30 who had recovered from COVID-19. The CDR3, as DNA: TGTGCCAGCAGCTTGGGCTCGGGACAGAGTAATGAAAAACTGTTTTTT. This sequence encodes CASSLGSGQSNEKLFF.